Listed below are T cell receptor beta chains from one sample, sequenced in a study of blood T cell repertoires in COVID-19. The method was immunoSEQ multiplex PCR; TCRdb's version includes in-frame clones alone and lacks a portion of them. This sample has 100,000 or so clones; about 80% occur once, and the top ten carry approximately 30%. Input material: peripheral blood. These receptors were taken from a man aged 70 or older with active or convalescent COVID-19. Both conserved end residues are part of each CDR3. Each record gives: CDR3 length, clone size, D gene, V gene, J gene, CDR3 DNA, CDR3 protein. A D gene is named only where the DNA matches it firmly. Only some rows state a clone size, as once, few, many or a class for expanded clones.

cdr3_length: 13; clone_size: .; d_call: .; v_call: TRBV24-1; j_call: TRBJ1-1; cdr3_nt: TGTGCCACCAGTGCCCCAGGTGAGACTGAAGCTTTCTTT; cdr3_aa: CATSAPGETEAFF
cdr3_length: 15; clone_size: few; d_call: .; v_call: TRBV10-3; j_call: TRBJ1-5; cdr3_nt: TGTGCCATCAGTGATGGGAGGGGCGGGATAGAGCCCCAGCATTTT; cdr3_aa: CAISDGRGGIEPQHF
cdr3_length: 16; clone_size: .; d_call: .; v_call: TRBV9; j_call: TRBJ2-1; cdr3_nt: TGTGCCAGCAGCCTTGGGGGGACGATCTCCTACAATGAGCAGTTCTTC; cdr3_aa: CASSLGGTISYNEQFF
cdr3_length: 18; clone_size: .; d_call: TRBD2; v_call: TRBV7-9; j_call: TRBJ2-2; cdr3_nt: TGTGCCAGCAGCTTCTTCCTGGGTCTAGCGGGGGGAACCGGGGAGCTGTTTTTT; cdr3_aa: CASSFFLGLAGGTGELFF
cdr3_length: 19; clone_size: .; d_call: TRBD1; v_call: TRBV7-2; j_call: TRBJ1-1; cdr3_nt: TGTGCCAGCAGCTTAGCGGAGAGGGACAGAAGAATAGAGAACACTGAAGCTTTCTTT; cdr3_aa: CASSLAERDRRIENTEAFF
cdr3_length: 15; clone_size: .; d_call: .; v_call: TRBV28; j_call: TRBJ2-5; cdr3_nt: TGTGCCAGCAGTTGGACTGCGACGTACCAAGAGACCCAGTACTTC; cdr3_aa: CASSWTATYQETQYF
cdr3_length: 15; clone_size: .; d_call: TRBD1; v_call: TRBV18; j_call: TRBJ1-1; cdr3_nt: TGTGCCAGCTCAGAGCAGGGGGGCTTGAACACTGAAGCTTTCTTT; cdr3_aa: CASSEQGGLNTEAFF
cdr3_length: 14; clone_size: once; d_call: .; v_call: TRBV30; j_call: TRBJ1-1; cdr3_nt: TGTGCCTGGTCTTTCCTGGGGCAAGACACTGAAGCTTTCTTT; cdr3_aa: CAWSFLGQDTEAFF
cdr3_length: 16; clone_size: .; d_call: TRBD2; v_call: TRBV4-2; j_call: TRBJ2-7; cdr3_nt: TGTGCCAGCAGCCTCCTTCTAGCGGGGGGGCTTTACGAGCAGTACTTC; cdr3_aa: CASSLLLAGGLYEQYF
cdr3_length: 13; clone_size: .; d_call: .; v_call: TRBV4-3; j_call: TRBJ2-2; cdr3_nt: TGCGCCAGCAGCCAAGCTGTCACCGGGGAGCTGTTTTTT; cdr3_aa: CASSQAVTGELFF
cdr3_length: 16; clone_size: .; d_call: .; v_call: TRBV7-9; j_call: TRBJ1-2; cdr3_nt: TGTGCCAGCAGCTTAGCCGGGAGCAGGAACTACTATGGCTACACCTTC; cdr3_aa: CASSLAGSRNYYGYTF
cdr3_length: 14; clone_size: .; d_call: TRBD2; v_call: TRBV6-6; j_call: TRBJ2-4; cdr3_nt: TGTGCCAGCAGTTTACTAGCGGGGGGACACATTCAGTACTTC; cdr3_aa: CASSLLAGGHIQYF
cdr3_length: 15; clone_size: .; d_call: .; v_call: TRBV19; j_call: TRBJ2-3; cdr3_nt: TGTGCCAGTATGGATCTAGGATTTTCCCCAGATACGCAGTATTTT; cdr3_aa: CASMDLGFSPDTQYF
cdr3_length: 14; clone_size: .; d_call: .; v_call: TRBV2; j_call: TRBJ2-6; cdr3_nt: TGTGCCAGCATAGCGGTCTCTGGGGCCAACGTCCTGACTTTC; cdr3_aa: CASIAVSGANVLTF
cdr3_length: 13; clone_size: .; d_call: .; v_call: TRBV29-1; j_call: TRBJ2-2; cdr3_nt: TGCAGCGTTGAGGGCGATAGTTTCGGGGAGCTGTTTTTT; cdr3_aa: CSVEGDSFGELFF
cdr3_length: 15; clone_size: few; d_call: TRBD2; v_call: TRBV4-2; j_call: TRBJ2-7; cdr3_nt: TGTGCCAGCAGCCTAAATAGCGGGACTACCTACGAGCAGTACTTC; cdr3_aa: CASSLNSGTTYEQYF
cdr3_length: 16; clone_size: .; d_call: TRBD1; v_call: TRBV19; j_call: TRBJ1-5; cdr3_nt: TGTGCCAGTAGTATAGGGGACAGCAATAGCAATCAGCCCCAGCATTTT; cdr3_aa: CASSIGDSNSNQPQHF
cdr3_length: 14; clone_size: .; d_call: .; v_call: TRBV27; j_call: TRBJ1-1; cdr3_nt: TGTGCCAGCAGTTTATCGGGCAGGGCCACTGAAGCTTTCTTT; cdr3_aa: CASSLSGRATEAFF
cdr3_length: 14; clone_size: .; d_call: TRBD1; v_call: TRBV11-3; j_call: TRBJ2-3; cdr3_nt: TGTGCCAGCAGCCAGGGACAGGGGGGAGATACGCAGTATTTT; cdr3_aa: CASSQGQGGDTQYF
cdr3_length: 16; clone_size: .; d_call: .; v_call: TRBV19; j_call: TRBJ1-1; cdr3_nt: TGTGCCAGTAGTCCGGGGCTGGACAGAGTAAACACTGAAGCTTTCTTT; cdr3_aa: CASSPGLDRVNTEAFF
cdr3_length: 15; clone_size: .; d_call: .; v_call: TRBV4-3; j_call: TRBJ2-1; cdr3_nt: TGCGCCAGCAGCCAAGAGCACCGAGGCTACAATGAGCAGTTCTTC; cdr3_aa: CASSQEHRGYNEQFF
cdr3_length: 14; clone_size: .; d_call: .; v_call: TRBV11-2; j_call: TRBJ1-2; cdr3_nt: TGTGCCAGCAGCCCAGGGGCGCAGGACTATGGCTACACCTTC; cdr3_aa: CASSPGAQDYGYTF
cdr3_length: 14; clone_size: few; d_call: .; v_call: TRBV11-3; j_call: TRBJ2-7; cdr3_nt: TGTGCCAGCAGCTTAGTTAGCGCTGTCTACGAGCAGTACTTC; cdr3_aa: CASSLVSAVYEQYF
cdr3_length: 15; clone_size: .; d_call: TRBD1; v_call: TRBV7-7; j_call: TRBJ2-1; cdr3_nt: TGTGCCAGCAGCTTAGGTCGACAGGGGCACAATGAGCAGTTCTTC; cdr3_aa: CASSLGRQGHNEQFF
cdr3_length: 13; clone_size: .; d_call: .; v_call: TRBV5-1; j_call: TRBJ1-1; cdr3_nt: TGCGCCAGCAGCTTGCAGGGGCACACTGAAGCTTTCTTT; cdr3_aa: CASSLQGHTEAFF
cdr3_length: 16; clone_size: once; d_call: TRBD2; v_call: TRBV5-1; j_call: TRBJ2-3; cdr3_nt: TGCGCCAGCAGCTCCATGACTAGCGGGGGCACAGATACGCAGTATTTT; cdr3_aa: CASSSMTSGGTDTQYF
cdr3_length: 16; clone_size: .; d_call: TRBD2; v_call: TRBV2; j_call: TRBJ2-3; cdr3_nt: TGTGCCAGCAGTGCCCGGACTAGCGGGGGGTCAGATACGCAGTATTTT; cdr3_aa: CASSARTSGGSDTQYF
cdr3_length: 14; clone_size: once; d_call: .; v_call: TRBV5-4; j_call: TRBJ2-7; cdr3_nt: TGTGCCAGCAGTACACAGGGTCGGGCCTACGAGCAGTACTTC; cdr3_aa: CASSTQGRAYEQYF
cdr3_length: 13; clone_size: .; d_call: .; v_call: TRBV30; j_call: TRBJ1-2; cdr3_nt: TGTGCCTGGAGTGTTGCAGGCAACTATGGCTACACCTTC; cdr3_aa: CAWSVAGNYGYTF
cdr3_length: 13; clone_size: .; d_call: .; v_call: TRBV12-3/TRBV12-4; j_call: TRBJ1-2; cdr3_nt: TGTGCCAGCAGTGACAGTCCCTTTGGTGGCTACACCTTC; cdr3_aa: CASSDSPFGGYTF
cdr3_length: 14; clone_size: few; d_call: TRBD1; v_call: TRBV19; j_call: TRBJ1-4; cdr3_nt: TGTGCCACCTGCACAGGGGGACCGGGTGAAAAACTGTTTTTT; cdr3_aa: CATCTGGPGEKLFF
cdr3_length: 15; clone_size: .; d_call: TRBD1; v_call: TRBV19; j_call: TRBJ1-1; cdr3_nt: TGTGCCAGTAGTACATGGACAGGGATGGGCACTGAAGCTTTCTTT; cdr3_aa: CASSTWTGMGTEAFF
cdr3_length: 15; clone_size: .; d_call: .; v_call: TRBV27; j_call: TRBJ1-5; cdr3_nt: TGTGCCAGCAGTTTACAGGTACCGAACAATCAGCCCCAGCATTTT; cdr3_aa: CASSLQVPNNQPQHF
cdr3_length: 18; clone_size: .; d_call: .; v_call: TRBV10-3; j_call: TRBJ2-7; cdr3_nt: TGTGCCATCAGTCCTGGACAGCGAACCTTTGAGTTGTTCTACGAGCAGTACTTC; cdr3_aa: CAISPGQRTFELFYEQYF
cdr3_length: 15; clone_size: .; d_call: .; v_call: TRBV4-3; j_call: TRBJ1-4; cdr3_nt: TGCGCCAGCAGCCAAGTCGGACAGCAAAATGAAAAACTGTTTTTT; cdr3_aa: CASSQVGQQNEKLFF
cdr3_length: 13; clone_size: .; d_call: .; v_call: TRBV28; j_call: TRBJ1-2; cdr3_nt: TGTGCCAGCAGCTCGAGGCGAGGCTATGGCTACACCTTC; cdr3_aa: CASSSRRGYGYTF
cdr3_length: 18; clone_size: .; d_call: TRBD2; v_call: TRBV27; j_call: TRBJ2-1; cdr3_nt: TGTGCCAGCAAGTTGGCGGGACTAGCGGGAGGAGGTAGTAATGAGCAGTTCTTC; cdr3_aa: CASKLAGLAGGGSNEQFF
cdr3_length: 17; clone_size: .; d_call: TRBD1; v_call: TRBV6-4; j_call: TRBJ1-3; cdr3_nt: TGTGCCAGCAGTGACTCGACCGGGCAGGGGGCGGAAAACACCATATATTTT; cdr3_aa: CASSDSTGQGAENTIYF
cdr3_length: 16; clone_size: few; d_call: .; v_call: TRBV5-1; j_call: TRBJ2-1; cdr3_nt: TGCGCCAGCAGCTTAGGCAGGGTGGCGCGTGGGAATGAGCAGTTCTTC; cdr3_aa: CASSLGRVARGNEQFF
cdr3_length: 13; clone_size: .; d_call: TRBD2; v_call: TRBV30; j_call: TRBJ2-7; cdr3_nt: TGTGCCTGGAAAATAGCGGGAGCCTACGAGCAGTACTTC; cdr3_aa: CAWKIAGAYEQYF
cdr3_length: 15; clone_size: .; d_call: .; v_call: TRBV11-2; j_call: TRBJ1-5; cdr3_nt: TGTGCCAGCAGCTTAGGAGGCATTAGCAATCAGCCCCAGCATTTT; cdr3_aa: CASSLGGISNQPQHF